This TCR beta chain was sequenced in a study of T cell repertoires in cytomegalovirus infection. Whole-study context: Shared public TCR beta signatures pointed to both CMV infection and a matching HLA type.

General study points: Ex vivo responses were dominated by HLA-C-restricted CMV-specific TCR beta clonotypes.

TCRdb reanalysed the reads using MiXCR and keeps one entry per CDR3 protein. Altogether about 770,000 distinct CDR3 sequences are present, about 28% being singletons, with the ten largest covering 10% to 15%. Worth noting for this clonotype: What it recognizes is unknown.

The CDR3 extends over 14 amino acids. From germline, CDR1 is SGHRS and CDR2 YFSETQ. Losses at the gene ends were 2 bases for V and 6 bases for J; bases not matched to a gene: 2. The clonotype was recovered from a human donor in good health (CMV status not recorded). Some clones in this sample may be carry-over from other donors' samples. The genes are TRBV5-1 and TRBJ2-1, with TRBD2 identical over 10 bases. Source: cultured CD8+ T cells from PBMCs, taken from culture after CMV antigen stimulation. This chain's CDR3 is CASSFSGGINEQFF. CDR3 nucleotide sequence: TGCGCCAGCAGCTTTAGCGGGGGGATCAATGAGCAGTTCTTC.